This T cell receptor beta chain was found in a study of graft-versus-host responses after intestinal transplantation. Study-level background: Grafts were multivisceral, liver-intestinal, or isolated intestinal. Every recipient had anti-thymocyte globulin induction and three to four years of tacrolimus plus steroids. General observations from the study: Association was observed between peak circulating GvH clone levels and early post-transplant HvG declines. Where graft-donor T cell macrochimerism was present, patients had high graft-versus-host to host-versus-graft clonal ratios in allografts.

Trimming cost V 3 bases and J 0 bases, with 6 bases left between them. The CDR3 length is 13 residues. Germline V gene data show CDR1 as SGHAT and CDR2 as FQNNGV. Libraries were prepared by immunoSEQ multiplex PCR; TCRdb keeps only in-frame clonotypes and omits some of them. The table shows about 90,000 clones, with 85% to 95% occurring only once. About this clone: No antigen is known for it.

The chain combines TRBV11-2 with TRBJ2-7, with unresolved D. This receptor was identified in a human donor who was the organ donor for an intestinal transplant. This specimen consisted of unstimulated CD8+ T cells sorted from spleen or lymph node cells, obtained before transplant. CDR3 nucleotide sequence: TGTGCCAGCAGCTTTGGCACCTCCTACGAGCAGTACTTC. Translating gives CASSFGTSYEQYF. The whole variable domain, remainder taken from reference TRBV11-2 and TRBJ2-7, is EAGVAQSPRYKIIEKRQSVAFWCNPISGHATLYWYQQILGQGPKLLIQFQNNGVVDDSQLPKDRFSAERLKGVDSTLKIQPAKLEDSAVYLCASSFGTSYEQYFGPGTRLTVT.